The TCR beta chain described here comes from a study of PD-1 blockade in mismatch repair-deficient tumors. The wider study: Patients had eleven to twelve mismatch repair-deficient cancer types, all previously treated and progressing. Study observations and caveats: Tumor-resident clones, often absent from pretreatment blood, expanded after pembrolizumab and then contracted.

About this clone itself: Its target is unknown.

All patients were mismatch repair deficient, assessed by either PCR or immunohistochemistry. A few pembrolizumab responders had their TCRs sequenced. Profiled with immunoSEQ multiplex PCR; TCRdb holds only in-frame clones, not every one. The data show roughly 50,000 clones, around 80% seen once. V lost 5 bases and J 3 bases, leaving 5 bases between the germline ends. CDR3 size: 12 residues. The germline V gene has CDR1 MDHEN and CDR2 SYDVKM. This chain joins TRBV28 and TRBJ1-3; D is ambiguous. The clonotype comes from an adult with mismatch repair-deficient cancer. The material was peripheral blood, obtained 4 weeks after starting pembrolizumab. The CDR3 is CASSGYGNTIYF. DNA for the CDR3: TGTGCCAGCAGTGGATATGGAAACACCATATATTTT.